A single TCR beta chain is shown here with its context. Its antigen is still unknown. The data belong to a study of T cell responses to AZD1222 COVID-19 vaccine. Findings and caveats of the study: After two AZD1222 doses, spike-specific TCR breadth and depth rose versus day 0. None of the repertoires were sampled until the peak T cell response had passed.

This CDR3 is built from 16 residues. The V segment lost 3 bases and the J segment 0 bases; nucleotides outside the gene matches: 2. CDR1 and CDR2 (germline): SGHDN, FVKESK. Data came from immunoSEQ multiplex PCR; TCRdb stores just in-frame clones and leaves some out. This repertoire shows over 120,000 clones, roughly 92% found once; its top ten account for approximately 4.7%. Source: peripheral blood, taken on day 0 of AZD1222 vaccination. The J gene is TRBJ2-1, the V gene TRBV14, with 10 bases identical to TRBD1. The clonotype originates from an adult in good health. CDR3 in DNA: TGTGCCAGCAGCCAGGGGGACAGGGGCTCCTACAATGAGCAGTTCTTC. Translated: CASSQGDRGSYNEQFF.